This entry lists 27 T cell receptor beta chains sequenced from one sample in a study of identical twins. TCRdb recomputed calls from the 5' RACE reads with MiXCR, one row per CDR3 protein. Among some 500,000 distinct CDR3 sequences listed, 14% were seen once. The data also belong to a second study, concerning yellow fever vaccine responses in identical twins.

Source material: CD4+ T cells sorted from blood. Source of these receptors: a woman younger than 35 in good health.

The chain uses TRBV10-3 and TRBJ1-1; the D gene is possibly TRBD1 (6 bases). Germline-derived CDR1 and CDR2 are ENHRY and SYGVKD. The germline V and J ends were trimmed by 5 bases and 10 bases, with 11 bases remaining between them. The CDR3 is 11 amino acids. CDR3 sequence: CAISQGLLAFF. The DNA of the CDR3 is TGTGCCATCAGTCAGGGGCTCTTAGCTTTCTTT.

In its sample, this clonotype was seen a few times. For the CDR3, the DNA is TGTGCCAGCAGCCCACGACAGAAAAACACTGAAGCTTTCTTT. The encoded protein is CASSPRQKNTEAFF. This sequence joins TRBV3-1 and TRBJ1-1, with D possibly being TRBD1 (5 bases). This CDR3 has 14 amino acids. In germline, CDR1 is LGHDT, CDR2 YNNKEL (reference sequence). V was shortened by 4 bases and J by 2 bases, with 11 bases between the two germline ends.

V is TRBV4-2 and J is TRBJ2-7; D gene unclear. Trimming stripped 4 bases from V and 3 bases from J, with 10 bases between. The V gene's germline CDR1 is LGHNA and CDR2 YNFKEQ. The CDR3 runs 13 residues. The CDR3 DNA sequence: TGTGCCAGCAGCCCCTTTACGGGCTACGAGCAGTACTTC. Protein product: CASSPFTGYEQYF.

CDR3 sequence: CASSFQTGPYEQYF. For the CDR3, the DNA is TGTGCCAGCAGCTTCCAGACGGGACCCTACGAGCAGTACTTC. The chain has TRBV7-6 and TRBJ2-7; D may correspond to TRBD1 or TRBD2 (5 bases each). V was cut by 3 bases and J by 2 bases, with 11 bases left in between. CDR1 SGHVS and CDR2 FNYEAQ come from the germline V gene. The CDR3 spans 14 residues. Based on the CDR3 plus reference TRBV7-6 and TRBJ2-7, the full variable domain is GAGVSQSPRYKVTKRGQDVALRCDPISGHVSLYWYRQALGQGPEFLTYFNYEAQQDKSGLPNDRFSAERPEGSISTLTIQRTEQRDSAMYRCASSFQTGPYEQYFGPGTRLTVT.

This clonotype was seen a handful of times. This chain uses TRBV27 with TRBJ1-5, with 11 bases lining up with TRBD1. J was trimmed by 3 bases and V by 6 bases; bases with no gene match: 7. Germline loops: CDR1 MNHEY, CDR2 SMNVEV (reference sequence). This CDR3 is 16 amino acids long. CDR3 DNA sequence: TGTGCCAGCAGACCCCGGGGACAGGGGGACAATCAGCCCCAGCATTTT. As protein: CASRPRGQGDNQPQHF.

The sample holds a few counts of this clonotype. This chain uses TRBV20-1 with TRBJ2-1; TRBD2 matches 10 bases. V shed 1 base and J 0 bases; nucleotides not matched to a gene: 3. CDR1 DFQATT and CDR2 SNEGSKA come from the germline V gene (reference sequence). This CDR3 contains 16 residues. CDR3 coding DNA: TGCAGTGCTAGAGGTAGCGGGGGGAGCTCCTACAATGAGCAGTTCTTC. It codes for CSARGSGGSSYNEQFF.

In its sample, this clonotype was seen many times. This chain joins TRBV20-1 and TRBJ2-1; D gene ambiguous. The germline V gene has CDR1 DFQATT and CDR2 SNEGSKA (reference sequence). Trimming removed 8 bases from V and 6 bases from J, with 14 bases in between. The CDR3 spans 12 residues. The CDR3 region is CSPRKGANEQFF. The CDR3 DNA is TGCAGTCCCAGGAAAGGAGCCAATGAGCAGTTCTTC.

The chain combines TRBV6-5 with TRBJ2-7; the D is unclear. The CDR3 has 13 amino acids. Trimming pared 2 bases from V and 1 base from J, leaving 6 bases between. The V gene's germline CDR1 is MNHEY and CDR2 SVGAGI. CDR3 loop: CASSYDRSYEQYF. In nucleotides, the CDR3 is TGTGCCAGCAGTTACGACCGGTCCTACGAGCAGTACTTC.

This clonotype was recorded many times. This chain links TRBV7-6 with TRBJ2-7; TRBD2 might be the D (5 bases). The V and J ends lost 1 base and 7 bases respectively, with 8 bases between them. The V gene's germline CDR1 is SGHVS and CDR2 FNYEAQ. The CDR3 spans 12 residues. CDR3 residues: CASSLVAGEQYF. CDR3 nucleotide sequence: TGTGCCAGCAGCTTAGTCGCGGGTGAGCAGTACTTC.

This clonotype showed up many times. The chain joins TRBV7-2 to TRBJ1-6; D unclear. With 5 bases removed from V and 10 bases from J, the gap between germline ends came to 18 bases. Germline V gene sequence: CDR1 SGHTA, CDR2 FQGNSA. The CDR3 length is 15 residues. The CDR3 sequence: CASSLAGGRSSPLHF. For the CDR3, the DNA is TGTGCCAGCAGCCTGGCAGGAGGGCGAAGCTCACCCCTCCACTTT.

This clonotype occurred a few times. This chain connects TRBV5-6 to TRBJ2-4; the D is unclear. The CDR3 has 14 residues. Germline V gene sequence: CDR1 SGHDT, CDR2 YYEEEE. V shed 0 bases and J shed 0 bases, with 4 bases lying between them. Here the CDR3 DNA reads TGTGCCAGCAGCTTGGTACTAGCCAAAAACATTCAGTACTTC. It translates to CASSLVLAKNIQYF.

Only a few counts were recorded for this clonotype. The V and J genes are TRBV28 and TRBJ2-7; TRBD1 agrees at 8 bases. Germline CDR1 MDHEN, CDR2 SYDVKM. This CDR3 is 14 amino acids long. V gave up 6 bases and J gave up 2 bases; unmatched junction bases: 6. This chain's CDR3 is CASSPGQAPYEQYF. The CDR3 region has the DNA TGTGCCAGCAGCCCGGGACAGGCCCCCTACGAGCAGTACTTC.

This clonotype was counted at least ten times. The CDR3 sequence: CASRRDTLNIQYF. In DNA, the CDR3 is TGTGCCAGCAGGCGGGACACCCTCAACATTCAGTACTTC. This chain connects TRBV12-3 or TRBV12-4 to TRBJ2-4; D could derive from TRBD1 or TRBD2 (6 bases each). The CDR3 runs to 13 residues. The V end lost 6 bases, the J end lost 7 bases, and 13 bases lay between the germline ends.

The chain joins TRBV20-1 to TRBJ2-7; 8 nucleotides agree with TRBD2. CDR1 and CDR2 (germline): DFQATT, SNEGSKA (reference sequence). J was trimmed by 6 bases and V by 5 bases; bases with no gene match: 9. The CDR3 length is 13 residues. DNA for the CDR3: TGCAGTGCTTTTAGCGGGGAAAAGAGCGAGCAGTACTTC. Amino acids: CSAFSGEKSEQYF.

This clonotype was seen repeatedly, ten times or more. This rearrangement joins TRBV2 to TRBJ2-3; either TRBD1 or TRBD2 may fit D (5 bases each). V lost 6 bases to trimming and J lost 2 bases, with 12 bases between them. There are 14 residues in the CDR3. Germline lookup yields CDR1 SNHLY and CDR2 FYNNEI. The CDR3 DNA reads TGTGCCAGCAGACGAGGGGTCGACACAGATACGCAGTATTTT. It encodes CASRRGVDTDTQYF. Drawing the rest from reference TRBV2 and TRBJ2-3, the complete variable domain is EPEVTQTPSHQVTQMGQEVILRCVPISNHLYFYWYRQILGQKVEFLVSFYNNEISEKSEIFDDQFSVERPDGSNFTLKIRSTKLEDSAMYFCASRRGVDTDTQYFGPGTRLTVL.

There are many counts of this clonotype. This chain joins TRBV15 and TRBJ2-2; 8 bases agree with TRBD1. The CDR3 consists of 18 residues. Trimming removed 0 bases from V and 4 bases from J; junction bases left unmatched: 10. Germline-derived CDR1 and CDR2 are LNHNV and YYDKDF (reference sequence). CDR3 loop: CATSRDPLTGVSTGELFF. CDR3 nucleotide sequence: TGTGCCACCAGCAGAGATCCCTTGACAGGGGTCAGCACCGGGGAGCTGTTTTTT.

This clonotype was picked up many times. The rearrangement joins TRBV3-1 to TRBJ2-3, with 8 bases matching TRBD2. The CDR3 runs to 17 residues. The J segment lost 2 bases and the V segment lost 0 bases, leaving 7 bases of the junction unmatched. Per the germline V gene, CDR1 is LGHDT and CDR2 is YNNKEL (reference sequence). CDR3 amino acids: CASSQDAGGHSTDTQYF. The CDR3 DNA reads as TGTGCCAGCAGCCAAGACGCGGGGGGCCACTCCACAGATACGCAGTATTTT.

This clonotype has only a few counts. The J gene is TRBJ2-2, the V gene TRBV5-1; 7 nucleotides agree with TRBD1. The CDR3 length is 17 residues. Germline V gene sequence: CDR1 SGHRS, CDR2 YFSETQ. V was pared by 2 bases and J by 1 base, with 8 bases of the junction left unmatched. Here the CDR3 reads CASSLRVTGRNTGELFF. The CDR3 coding sequence is TGCGCCAGCAGCTTAAGGGTGACAGGGAGGAACACCGGGGAGCTGTTTTTT.

In this sample, this clonotype turned up a few times. The genes are TRBV2 and TRBJ2-7; 7 bases match TRBD2. CDR1 SNHLY and CDR2 FYNNEI come from the germline V gene. V shed 1 base, J shed 2 bases, and the junction held 8 bases outside the gene matches. The CDR3 has 16 amino acids. Here the CDR3 reads CASSEESGAGTYEQYF. CDR3 in DNA: TGTGCCAGCAGTGAAGAAAGCGGGGCAGGCACCTACGAGCAGTACTTC.

This rearrangement joins TRBV6-5 to TRBJ2-2; TRBD2 agrees at 8 bases. The germline CDR1 and CDR2 sequences are MNHEY and SVGAGI. V shed 2 bases and J 5 bases; nucleotides not matched to a gene: 4. This CDR3 is 15 amino acids long. CDR3 protein: CASSYRGGNTGELFF. Written as DNA, the CDR3 is TGTGCCAGCAGTTACCGGGGGGGAAATACCGGGGAGCTGTTTTTT.

There are many counts of this clonotype. The rearrangement links TRBV6-1 to TRBJ1-5; no firm D call. Germline-derived CDR1 and CDR2 are MNHNS and SASEGT. Trimming removed 6 bases at V and 5 bases at J, with 17 bases between. The CDR3 consists of 15 residues. CDR3 in DNA: TGTGCCAGCAGCCCCCGCACGGGCAGAGATCAGCCCCAGCATTTT. This gives the protein CASSPRTGRDQPQHF.

The gene calls are TRBV7-8 and TRBJ2-4; TRBD1 is a possible D gene (6 bases). V was pared by 8 bases and J by 7 bases, with 21 bases between. The V gene's germline CDR1 is SGHVS and CDR2 FQNEAQ. The CDR3 runs 15 residues. CDR3 nucleotide sequence: TGTGCCAGCGGAGAGGGGGTAGGGATGGCGAACATTCAGTACTTC. It is translated as CASGEGVGMANIQYF.

There are a few counts of this clonotype. One end of the junction does not line up with germline, which may come from a read error. The chain has TRBV12-3 or TRBV12-4 and TRBJ1-1; no reliable D call. The CDR3 length is 11 residues. The CDR3 loop reads CASSFDTEVFF. The CDR3 nucleotides read TGTGCCAGCAGTTTTGACACTGAAGTTTTCTTT.

The gene calls are TRBV6-1 and TRBJ2-3; 9 nucleotides align to TRBD2. The length of the CDR3 is 14 residues. The germline V gene has CDR1 MNHNS and CDR2 SASEGT. V was clipped by 9 bases and J by 2 bases; unmatched bases: 6. For the CDR3, the DNA is TGTGCCAGTGGGAAGCGGGGGGACACAGATACGCAGTATTTT. It codes for CASGKRGDTDTQYF.

This clonotype was counted between two and nine times. This chain connects TRBV12-3 or TRBV12-4 to TRBJ2-2; the D is unclear. V lost 4 bases and J lost 7, with 7 bases in between. The CDR3 is 12 amino acids. CDR3 residues: CASSSIFGELFF. The CDR3 region has the DNA TGTGCCAGCAGTTCCATCTTCGGGGAGCTGTTTTTT.

This clonotype has just a few counts. CDR3 residues: CSASASGRTYEQYF. In nucleotides, the CDR3 is TGCAGTGCTAGTGCTAGCGGGAGGACCTACGAGCAGTACTTC. The V call is TRBV20-1, the J call TRBJ2-7, with 11 bases lining up with TRBD2. The V segment lost 3 bases and the J segment 2 bases; nucleotides outside the gene matches: 3. This CDR3 is built from 14 residues. Germline CDR1 reads DFQATT; CDR2 reads SNEGSKA (reference sequence).

The rearrangement links TRBV19 to TRBJ1-3; D is uncertain. Germline V lookup: CDR1 LNHDA, CDR2 SQIVND (reference sequence). The V end lost 10 bases, the J end lost 2 bases, and 12 bases lay between the germline ends. This CDR3 region has 13 residues. The CDR3 nucleotides are TGTGCCACCCGACTTAGCGCTGGAAACACCATATATTTT. Its translation is CATRLSAGNTIYF.